The rows below give T cell receptor beta chains drawn from one sample of a study of vaccination effects on CD4 cells after COVID-19. This table comes from immunoSEQ multiplex PCR, and its TCRdb copy is limited to in-frame clones, with some not included. The data contain about 73,000 clones, roughly four fifths of them singletons. Their specific antigens are unknown. The sample was CD4+ T cells from PBMCs cultured without peptide, taken after COVID-19 vaccination. The receptors were gathered from a human donor who received a COVID-19 vaccine. The CDR3 runs from the conserved cysteine through the conserved F or W. The D gene is left open where the match is weak. Size tells how often a clone was seen (once, few, many) or the class of an expanded clone, and some rows leave it out.

NA,TRBJ1-2,TRBD1,TRBV18,TGTGCCAGCTCACGGGGACAGGGGAACTATGGCTACACCTTC,CASSRGQGNYGYTF
NA,TRBJ1-3,NA,TRBV7-2,TGTGCCAGCAGCTTACAGGGCTCTGGAAACACCATATATTTT,CASSLQGSGNTIYF
NA,TRBJ2-3,NA,TRBV5-1,TGCGCCAGCAGCTCATTATCGAGCGGAAGCACAGATACGCAGTATTTT,CASSSLSSGSTDTQYF
NA,TRBJ1-6,TRBD1,TRBV6-5,TGTGCCAGCAGTTACCTCGGACAGGGAGGCAATTCACCCCTCCACTTT,CASSYLGQGGNSPLHF
NA,TRBJ2-2,TRBD1,TRBV24-1,TGTGCCACCAGTGACAGTAGACAGGGTAACACCGGGGAGCTGTTTTTT,CATSDSRQGNTGELFF
NA,TRBJ1-4,TRBD1,TRBV7-9,TGTGCCAGCAGCCCGGGACAGACTCTTAATGAAAAACTGTTTTTT,CASSPGQTLNEKLFF
NA,TRBJ1-2,TRBD1,TRBV2,TGTGCCAGCAGTGCGGACAGGCTTGGTTATGGCTACACCTTC,CASSADRLGYGYTF
NA,TRBJ1-2,NA,TRBV3-1/TRBV3-2,TGTGCCAGCAGCCAAAACTATGGCTACACCTTC,CASSQNYGYTF
few,TRBJ1-1,TRBD1,TRBV28,TGTGCCAGCAGCCAATCTGACAGGGTTGGAGCTTTCTTT,CASSQSDRVGAFF
NA,TRBJ1-2,NA,TRBV4-1,TGCGCCAGCAGCCAAGATGAAGTCGTTTCGAACTATGGCTACACCTTC,CASSQDEVVSNYGYTF
NA,TRBJ1-2,NA,TRBV19,TGTGCCAGTAGTAGATACGACTATGGCTACACCTTC,CASSRYDYGYTF
NA,TRBJ1-4,TRBD1,TRBV19,TGTGCCAGTAGCACCAGGGGGTTTTTCGAAAAACTGTTTTTT,CASSTRGFFEKLFF
NA,TRBJ2-3,NA,TRBV6-2/TRBV6-3,TGTGCCAGCAGTTCACGACAGGACCTCACAGATACGCAGTATTTT,CASSSRQDLTDTQYF
few,TRBJ1-6,NA,TRBV7-2,TGTGCCAGCAGCTTATTTTCGGGATTCGGGAATTCACCCCTCCACTTT,CASSLFSGFGNSPLHF
NA,TRBJ1-4,NA,TRBV5-1,TGCGCCAGCAGCCCTCGGCCCAGCGGAGGGGAAAAACTGTTTTTT,CASSPRPSGGEKLFF
NA,TRBJ2-5,NA,TRBV19,TGTGCCAGTAGTACACCCCGCAGGGCGGAGACCCAGTACTTC,CASSTPRRAETQYF